Sequencing of this T cell receptor (beta chain) was carried out in a study of CD8+ T cells in alopecia areata. Regarding this clone: Its target is unknown.

Study-level findings and limits: Tofacitinib delivered significant drops in scalp clonality and in expanded CD8+ clones among the top 100. Clonality exceeded that of normal scalp in lesional scalp, most notably in alopecia totalis/universalis.

The CDR3 is made up of 12 amino acids. The germline V gene has CDR1 SNHLY and CDR2 FYNNEI. V shed 5 bases and J shed 6 bases, with 8 bases lying between them. The sequencing template was cDNA reverse transcribed from extracted RNA. TCRdb's copy holds only in-frame clones and misses some; the assay was immunoSEQ multiplex PCR. Counted here are approximately 210,000 clones, around 64% occurring once; the ten biggest clones make up approximately 1.2%. Treatment meaning: oral pan-JAK inhibitor, 5-10 mg twice daily. Both peripheral blood and punch biopsies of lesional scalp skin were obtained from patients who had alopecia areata.

This material consisted of CD4+ T cells sorted from blood, taken between weeks 47 and 50, from a patient treated with tofacitinib. The chain couples TRBV2 to TRBJ1-5; D gene unclear. The clonotype comes from a human donor with alopecia areata. The CDR3 is CASSPDGQPQHF. The CDR3 nucleotides are TGTGCCAGCAGTCCGGATGGTCAGCCCCAGCATTTT. The variable domain in full, completed from reference TRBV2 and TRBJ1-5, reads EPEVTQTPSHQVTQMGQEVILRCVPISNHLYFYWYRQILGQKVEFLVSFYNNEISEKSEIFDDQFSVERPDGSNFTLKIRSTKLEDSAMYFCASSPDGQPQHFGDGTRLSIL.